These 27 T cell receptor beta chains were all obtained from the same sample, sequenced in a study of T cell repertoires in cytomegalovirus infection. TCRdb re-derived calls from the reads in MiXCR, one entry per CDR3 protein. Found here are some 230,000 distinct CDR3 sequences, over 20% of them singletons; the top ten hold around a sixth. What was sequenced was CD8+ T cells from PBMCs. The source of these receptors is a human donor in good health (CMV status not recorded). Some clones in this sample may be carry-over from other donors' samples.

This clonotype was observed at least ten times. The chain uses TRBV7-8 and TRBJ2-2; the D gene is possibly TRBD1 (5 bases). This CDR3 contains 16 residues. The germline gives CDR1 SGHVS, CDR2 FQNEAQ. V was cut by 1 base and J by 2 bases, with 11 bases left in between. The CDR3 spells CASSLEGAYNTGELFF. CDR3 coding DNA: TGTGCCAGCAGCTTAGAAGGGGCTTATAACACCGGGGAGCTGTTTTTT.

The gene calls are TRBV20-1 and TRBJ1-1, with TRBD1 identical over 7 bases. Germline V CDR1 and CDR2: DFQATT, SNEGSKA (reference sequence). The CDR3 consists of 11 residues. The J segment lost 11 bases and the V segment lost 4 bases, leaving 7 bases of the junction unmatched. The CDR3 DNA sequence: TGCAGTGCTATAGCAGGGGGACTCGCTTTCTTT. Amino acid sequence: CSAIAGGLAFF.

The V and J genes are TRBV3-1 and TRBJ2-5; D perhaps matches TRBD1 (6 bases). This CDR3 spans 14 amino acids. From germline, CDR1 is LGHDT and CDR2 YNNKEL (reference sequence). Trimming took off 1 base at V and 0 bases at J, with 6 bases between the two ends. CDR3: CASSQGDNQETQYF. CDR3 DNA sequence: TGTGCCAGCAGCCAAGGGGACAACCAAGAGACCCAGTACTTC.

This clonotype turned up a few times. The gene calls are TRBV7-9 and TRBJ2-7, with D maybe TRBD1 (6 bases). There are 15 residues in the CDR3. V was cut by 1 base and J by 1 base, with 11 bases left in between. Germline CDR1 is SEHNR and CDR2 is FQNEAQ (reference sequence). Written as DNA, the CDR3 is TGTGCCAGCAGCTTAGGTCGGGACATATCCTACGAGCAGTACTTC. Its protein product is CASSLGRDISYEQYF.

There are many counts of this clonotype. This chain uses TRBV7-8 with TRBJ2-1; TRBD2 aligns across 13 bases. The CDR3 totals 15 residues. Germline V gene data show CDR1 as SGHVS and CDR2 as FQNEAQ. With V trimmed by 6 bases and J by 6 bases, 5 bases remained unmatched. CDR3 loop: CASRPTSGGVNEQFF. The CDR3 region has the DNA TGTGCCAGCAGGCCTACTAGCGGGGGGGTCAATGAGCAGTTCTTC.

This clonotype was picked up many times. CDR3 sequence reads: CASTTGDEQFF. The DNA of the CDR3 is TGTGCCAGTACTACAGGGGATGAGCAGTTCTTC. This sequence joins TRBV6-2 or TRBV6-3 and TRBJ2-1, with 7 bases lining up with TRBD1. V gave up 9 bases and J gave up 8 bases; unmatched junction bases: 4. Germline CDR1 and CDR2: MNHEY and SVGEGT. The CDR3 loop spans 11 amino acids.

The CDR3 nucleotides are TGTGCCAGCAGTTTATCGGTACAGGCTCCGGGGAACACTGAAGCTTTCTTT. Translation: CASSLSVQAPGNTEAFF. The chain recombines TRBV28 with TRBJ1-1; D may be TRBD1 (5 bases). V gave up 1 base and J gave up 1 base, with 16 bases separating them. Germline assignment: CDR1 MDHEN and CDR2 SYDVKM. The CDR3 has 17 amino acids.

The J gene is TRBJ1-2, the V gene TRBV28, with D uncertain. The CDR3 has 13 residues. The germline V gene encodes CDR1 MDHEN and CDR2 SYDVKM. Between the trimmed V and J ends, which lost 3 bases and 7 bases, there was a span of 12 bases. The CDR3 reads CASSLNGMSGYTF. CDR3 sequence (DNA): TGTGCCAGCAGTTTGAATGGAATGTCTGGCTACACCTTC.

Of note for this clonotype: A read error may be the cause here, since a much bigger clone is one base away. In nucleotides, the CDR3 is TGTACCAGCAGCCACGATCATAGGGACAGGGTGTTGGGGGCCAACGTCCTGACTTTC. Amino acids: CTSSHDHRDRVLGANVLTF. The gene calls are TRBV14 and TRBJ2-6, with TRBD1 identical over 9 bases. The CDR3 is made up of 19 amino acids. Germline V gene sequence: CDR1 SGHDN, CDR2 FVKESK.

The table lists this clonotype with a few counts. The V and J genes are TRBV13 and TRBJ2-3; TRBD1 agrees at 7 bases. Trimming removed 3 bases from V and 6 bases from J; junction bases left unmatched: 9. From germline, CDR1 is PRHDT and CDR2 FYEKMQ (reference sequence). The CDR3 extends over 15 amino acids. The CDR3 region is CASSLRQGVPDTQYF. CDR3 bases: TGTGCCAGCAGCTTGAGACAGGGTGTACCGGATACGCAGTATTTT.

Points on this clonotype: Its ends do not fully match the called genes, so a read error is possible. The chain employs TRBV28 and TRBJ1-3, with 7 bases aligning to TRBD1. The CDR3 spans 14 residues. Germline CDR1 MDHEN, CDR2 SYDVKM. CDR3: CTSSAGGTGNTIYF. CDR3 coding DNA: TGTACCAGCAGCGCAGGGGGAACTGGAAACACCATATATTTT.

In this sample, this clonotype turned up a few times. This sequence joins TRBV2 and TRBJ2-5; D call uncertain. The CDR3 is made up of 14 amino acids. The ends were cut back, 2 bases at V and 8 bases at J, with 15 bases in the middle. Germline CDR1 reads SNHLY; CDR2 reads FYNNEI. The CDR3 protein is CASSEILGSQTQYF. In DNA form, the CDR3 reads TGTGCCAGCAGTGAAATTTTGGGAAGTCAAACCCAGTACTTC.

In its sample, this clonotype was seen a few times. The CDR3, as DNA: TGCGCCAGCAGCCAAATGTGGAATGAGCAGTTCTTC. Amino acids: CASSQMWNEQFF. This chain joins TRBV4-1 and TRBJ2-1; no clear D. Looked up from germline, CDR1 is MGHRA and CDR2 is YSYEKL. The CDR3 contains 12 residues. V lost 2 bases to trimming and J lost 7 bases, with 6 bases between them.

This clonotype was seen many times. The chain couples TRBV4-1 to TRBJ2-1, with TRBD1 identical over 9 bases. The germline gives CDR1 MGHRA, CDR2 YSYEKL. CDR3 length: 14 amino acids. V was clipped by 4 bases and J by 8 bases; unmatched bases: 6. For the CDR3, the DNA is TGCGCCAGCAGCCCGGGACAGGGTTCGTATGAGCAGTTCTTC. This codes for CASSPGQGSYEQFF.

This clonotype was counted many times. The rearrangement joins TRBV20-1 to TRBJ1-1; 7 positions match TRBD1. Trimming cost V 0 bases and J 8 bases; bases outside gene matches: 18. This CDR3 has 17 amino acids. Germline-derived CDR1 and CDR2 are DFQATT and SNEGSKA (reference sequence). This chain's CDR3 is CSARDLTGQLNLLEAFF. The CDR3 nucleotides read TGCAGTGCTAGAGATCTGACGGGACAGCTAAATCTTTTGGAAGCTTTCTTT.

The V and J genes are TRBV29-1 and TRBJ2-5, with D maybe TRBD1 (6 bases). The CDR3 runs to 16 residues. V gave up 0 bases and J gave up 1 base, with 15 bases separating them. CDR1 SQVTM and CDR2 ANQGSEA come from the germline V gene. The CDR3 loop reads CSVEDWADRTQETQYF. The CDR3 DNA reads as TGCAGCGTTGAAGATTGGGCCGACAGGACCCAAGAGACCCAGTACTTC.

There are a few counts of this clonotype. The V gene is TRBV7-4, the J gene TRBJ2-1; 8 positions agree with TRBD2. In germline, CDR1 is SGHVT, CDR2 SQSDAQ. The junction had 6 bases not matched to a gene; V was cut back by 5 bases and J by 9 bases. The CDR3 runs to 13 residues. The CDR3 DNA is TGTGCCAGCAGCGAGGGACTAGTTGGTGAGCAGTTCTTC. Its protein is CASSEGLVGEQFF.

This clonotype was detected only a few times. The chain has TRBV2 and TRBJ1-4; TRBD1 aligns across 7 bases. The CDR3 totals 15 residues. CDR1 is SNHLY, CDR2 FYNNEI, per germline. The V gene end was trimmed by 9 bases and the J gene end by 0 bases; junction bases not matched to a gene: 7. CDR3 sequence: CASRDSPTTNEKLFF. The CDR3, as DNA: TGTGCCAGTAGGGACAGTCCGACAACTAATGAAAAACTGTTTTTT. Variable domain in full (rest from reference TRBV2 and TRBJ1-4): EPEVTQTPSHQVTQMGQEVILRCVPISNHLYFYWYRQILGQKVEFLVSFYNNEISEKSEIFDDQFSVERPDGSNFTLKIRSTKLEDSAMYFCASRDSPTTNEKLFFGSGTQLSVL.

This rearrangement joins TRBV19 to TRBJ1-1; perhaps TRBD1 as D (5 bases). Trimming took off 5 bases at V and 7 bases at J, with 11 bases between the two ends. CDR3 length: 12 amino acids. Germline V gives CDR1 LNHDA, CDR2 SQIVND (reference sequence). The CDR3 DNA reads as TGTGCCAGTAGTCCAGGGTTTAGTGAAGCTTTCTTT. Translation: CASSPGFSEAFF.

The chain uses TRBV7-9 and TRBJ2-1; D perhaps matches TRBD2 (6 bases). The V end was cut by 5 bases, the J end by 3 bases, with 14 bases between. CDR3 length: 15 amino acids. Germline V lookup: CDR1 SEHNR, CDR2 FQNEAQ (reference sequence). DNA for the CDR3: TGTGCCAGCAGCGCCTTTGCGCGGGGCTACAATGAGCAGTTCTTC. As protein: CASSAFARGYNEQFF.

This clonotype occurred a few times. This chain uses TRBV25-1 with TRBJ2-7, with D possibly TRBD2 on 5 matching bases. CDR3 length: 12 amino acids. Trimming removed 5 bases at V and 3 bases at J, with 8 bases between. The germline V gene has CDR1 MGHDK and CDR2 SYGVNS. CDR3 residues: CASSYRDYEQYF. The CDR3 DNA sequence: TGTGCCAGCAGTTACCGGGACTACGAGCAGTACTTC.

This clonotype was counted only a few times. This chain uses TRBV20-1 with TRBJ2-7; D is unresolved. In germline, CDR1 is DFQATT, CDR2 SNEGSKA (reference sequence). The CDR3 is 13 amino acids. Trimming shortened V by 5 bases and J by 2 bases, and 13 bases separated the two germline ends. Here the CDR3 reads CSAGPGYTYEQYF. The CDR3 DNA reads TGCAGTGCTGGTCCGGGCTACACCTACGAGCAGTACTTC.

V gene TRBV7-6 combines with J gene TRBJ1-1, with 11 bases lining up with TRBD1. This CDR3 is built from 12 residues. J gave up 6 bases and V 9 bases, and 3 bases lay outside the gene matches. CDR1 is SGHVS and CDR2 is FNYEAQ in the germline V gene. The CDR3 sequence is CASEGQGAEAFF. CDR3 nucleotides: TGTGCCAGTGAGGGACAGGGGGCTGAAGCTTTCTTT.

This chain uses TRBV12-3 or TRBV12-4 with TRBJ1-1, with 8 bases aligning to TRBD1. CDR3 length equals 16 residues. V lost 0 bases to trimming and J lost 0 bases; unmatched junction nucleotides: 3. This chain's CDR3 is CASSLARTGLNTEAFF. The CDR3 DNA follows: TGTGCCAGCAGTTTAGCGCGGACAGGGCTGAACACTGAAGCTTTCTTT.

This chain uses TRBV6-2 or TRBV6-3 with TRBJ1-2, with TRBD1 identical over 7 bases. Trimming removed 4 bases from V and 2 bases from J; junction bases left unmatched: 7. This CDR3 spans 15 amino acids. Germline V gene lookup returns CDR1 MNHEY and CDR2 SVGEGT. CDR3 sequence reads: CASSSIAGQNYGYTF. The CDR3 DNA sequence: TGTGCCAGCAGTTCCATCGCGGGACAGAACTATGGCTACACCTTC.

This clonotype was found a few times. The chain links TRBV29-1 to TRBJ2-2; 9 bases fit TRBD1. Germline V gives CDR1 SQVTM, CDR2 ANQGSEA. Germline trimming cut 1 base from V and 3 bases from J; bases unmatched to any gene: 6. CDR3 length equals 16 residues. DNA for the CDR3: TGCAGCGTTGAAGTACCGGGACAGGGAGACACCGGGGAGCTGTTTTTT. As protein: CSVEVPGQGDTGELFF.

The rearrangement uses TRBV6-1 and TRBJ1-2; no clear D. Germline CDR1 is MNHNS and CDR2 is SASEGT. The CDR3 is 14 amino acids. Trimming pared 7 bases from V and 4 bases from J, leaving 16 bases between. For the CDR3, the DNA is TGTGCCAGCACCCACTCAGGAGCGGTCTATGGCTACACCTTC. It is translated as CASTHSGAVYGYTF.